This record looks at one T cell receptor (beta chain) sequence and its context. This record belongs to a study of blood T cell repertoires in COVID-19. The protocol was immunoSEQ multiplex PCR, while the TCRdb copy is restricted to in-frame clones and leaves out a portion. Of more than 150,000 clones in the sample, over 75% are singletons; the top ten hold around 2.3%. The CDR3 is 13 amino acids. V dropped 1 base and J dropped 5 bases, with 7 bases sitting between them. CDR1 KGHDR and CDR2 SFDVKD come from the germline V gene. The sequence was obtained from a man in his forties with active or convalescent COVID-19. The V and J genes are TRBV24-1 and TRBJ1-1; TRBD1 is a possible D gene (5 bases). The sequenced material came from peripheral blood. The CDR3 spells CATSDFGGTEAFF. Here the CDR3 DNA reads TGTGCCACCAGTGATTTCGGGGGAACTGAAGCTTTCTTT.